The entry below describes one T cell receptor (beta chain). Its specificity is not known. This entry is derived from a study of shared clonotypes between healthy human individuals. For the study at large: Plates per donor: three CD4 naive, three CD4 memory, two CD8 naive, one CD8 memory. Study findings and constraints: Expectations were that clonotype sharing among donors would be affected by sequencing depth. Naive subsets, compared against memory subsets, generally had larger estimated richness values.

V was clipped by 1 base and J by 1 base, with 20 bases between them. The germline CDR1 and CDR2 sequences are SGHAT and FQNNGV. The CDR3 length is 19 residues. CD45RO-negative CD8 cells positively selected for CCR7 made up the naive population, which excluded terminally differentiated effector memory CD45RA+ cells. Only in-frame clones appear in the TCRdb table, and some are missing; sequencing was by immunoSEQ multiplex PCR. Of about 590,000 clones listed, roughly 95% are singletons. The TCR was taken from a woman aged 25 to 39 in good health. The sample was naive CD8+ T cells sorted from blood. The V gene is TRBV11-2, the J gene TRBJ1-5; perhaps TRBD1 as D (5 bases). The CDR3 DNA is TGTGCCAGCAGCTTAGCCCGGGTCCTTATAAGGGGAAGCAATCAGCCCCAGCATTTT. Translated, it gives CASSLARVLIRGSNQPQHF. The complete variable domain, with remaining parts taken from reference TRBV11-2 and TRBJ1-5, reads EAGVAQSPRYKIIEKRQSVAFWCNPISGHATLYWYQQILGQGPKLLIQFQNNGVVDDSQLPKDRFSAERLKGVDSTLKIQPAKLEDSAVYLCASSLARVLIRGSNQPQHFGDGTRLSIL.